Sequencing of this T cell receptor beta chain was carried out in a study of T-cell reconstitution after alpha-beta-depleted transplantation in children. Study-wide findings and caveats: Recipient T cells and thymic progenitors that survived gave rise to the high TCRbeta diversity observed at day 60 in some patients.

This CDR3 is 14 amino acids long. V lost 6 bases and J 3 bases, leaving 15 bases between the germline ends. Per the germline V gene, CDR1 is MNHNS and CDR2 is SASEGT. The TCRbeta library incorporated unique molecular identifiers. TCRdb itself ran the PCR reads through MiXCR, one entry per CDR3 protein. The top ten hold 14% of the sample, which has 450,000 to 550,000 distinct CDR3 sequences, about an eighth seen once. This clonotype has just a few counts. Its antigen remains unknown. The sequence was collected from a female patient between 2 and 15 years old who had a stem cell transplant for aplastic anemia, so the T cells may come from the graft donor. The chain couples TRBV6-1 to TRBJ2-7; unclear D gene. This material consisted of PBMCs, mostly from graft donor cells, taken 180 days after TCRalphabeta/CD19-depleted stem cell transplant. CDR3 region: CASSARSRGYEQYF. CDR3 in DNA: TGTGCCAGCAGCGCACGGAGTAGAGGCTACGAGCAGTACTTC.